The clone carrying this TCR beta chain was seen many times. As yet, its antigen is unknown. Scientists made TCR beta libraries using quantitative 5'-RACE with molecular barcodes. TCRdb re-derived calls from the 5' RACE reads in MiXCR, one entry per CDR3 protein. The top ten clones hold more than 9.5% of a sample with 150,000 to 200,000 distinct CDR3 sequences, 10% to 15% of them seen once. The sample belongs to a study of CD8 T cells in ankylosing spondylitis. The germline V gene encodes CDR1 SQVTM and CDR2 ANQGSEA. The CDR3 is made up of 13 amino acids. Losses at the gene ends were 5 bases for V and 1 base for J; bases not matched to a gene: 4. The study's findings and limits: Blood of patients with ankylosing spondylitis appeared to be characterized by a TCR beta motif of eight or nine highly homologous variants.

The specimen was blood, either unsorted or a sorted T cell fraction (not recorded which). The V call is TRBV29-1, the J call TRBJ2-7, with 8 bases fitting TRBD2. The TCR was taken from a female donor with ankylosing spondylitis or in good health (not recorded which). CDR3 DNA: TGCAGCGTTCTGGCGGGAGGATCCTACGAGCAGTACTTC. Protein sequence: CSVLAGGSYEQYF.